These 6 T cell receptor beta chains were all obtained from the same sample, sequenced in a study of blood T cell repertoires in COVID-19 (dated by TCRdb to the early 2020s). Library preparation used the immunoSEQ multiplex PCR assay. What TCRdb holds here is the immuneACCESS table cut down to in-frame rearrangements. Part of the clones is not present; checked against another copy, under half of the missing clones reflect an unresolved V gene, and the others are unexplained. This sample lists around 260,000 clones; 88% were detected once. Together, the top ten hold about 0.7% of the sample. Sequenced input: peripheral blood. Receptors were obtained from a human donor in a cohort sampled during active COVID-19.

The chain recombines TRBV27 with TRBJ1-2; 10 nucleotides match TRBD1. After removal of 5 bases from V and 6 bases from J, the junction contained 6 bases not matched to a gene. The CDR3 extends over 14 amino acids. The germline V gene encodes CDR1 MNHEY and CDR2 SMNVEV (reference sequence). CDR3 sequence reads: CASSRTGGGNGYTF. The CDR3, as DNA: TGTGCCAGCAGTAGGACAGGGGGTGGTAATGGCTACACCTTC.

CDR3 sequence (DNA): TGTGCCAGTAGTCCGGGACATACTAGCAATCAGCCCCAGCATTTT. Translated: CASSPGHTSNQPQHF. J is TRBJ1-5 and V is TRBV19; D is possibly TRBD1 (6 bases). The germline V and J ends were trimmed by 5 bases and 0 bases, with 11 bases remaining between them. Per the germline V gene, CDR1 is LNHDA and CDR2 is SQIVND (reference sequence). The CDR3 is 15 amino acids.

The CDR3 DNA reads as TGTGCCAGCAGTTCGCGGAGACAGGGAAGTAGGGACGGCACCGGGGAGCTGTTTTTT. Amino acids: CASSSRRQGSRDGTGELFF. The rearrangement uses TRBV27 and TRBJ2-2; 7 bases match TRBD1. The junction had 18 bases not matched to a gene; V was cut back by 4 bases and J by 4 bases. This CDR3 contains 19 residues. Looked up from germline, CDR1 is MNHEY and CDR2 is SMNVEV (reference sequence).

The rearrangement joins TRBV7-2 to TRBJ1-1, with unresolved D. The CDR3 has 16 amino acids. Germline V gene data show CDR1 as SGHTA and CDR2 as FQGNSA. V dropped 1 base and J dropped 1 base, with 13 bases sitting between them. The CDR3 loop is CASSLEARTSNTEAFF. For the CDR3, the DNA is TGTGCCAGCAGCTTAGAAGCCCGTACCTCGAACACTGAAGCTTTCTTT.

The DNA of the CDR3 is TGTGCCAGCAGCCGCTTACTAGCGGGACACTACGAGCAGTACTTC. It is translated as CASSRLLAGHYEQYF. J is TRBJ2-7 and V is TRBV4-2; 10 bases are shared with TRBD2. Trimming cost V 4 bases and J 3 bases; bases outside gene matches: 6. The CDR3 has 15 residues. Germline lookup yields CDR1 LGHNA and CDR2 YNFKEQ.

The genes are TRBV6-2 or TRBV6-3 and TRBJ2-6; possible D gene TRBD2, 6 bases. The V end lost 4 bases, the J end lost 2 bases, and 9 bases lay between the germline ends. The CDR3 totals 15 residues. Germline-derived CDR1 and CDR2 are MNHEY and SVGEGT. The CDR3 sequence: CASSFRGTGANVLTF. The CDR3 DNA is TGTGCCAGCAGTTTCCGGGGGACTGGGGCCAACGTCCTGACTTTC.